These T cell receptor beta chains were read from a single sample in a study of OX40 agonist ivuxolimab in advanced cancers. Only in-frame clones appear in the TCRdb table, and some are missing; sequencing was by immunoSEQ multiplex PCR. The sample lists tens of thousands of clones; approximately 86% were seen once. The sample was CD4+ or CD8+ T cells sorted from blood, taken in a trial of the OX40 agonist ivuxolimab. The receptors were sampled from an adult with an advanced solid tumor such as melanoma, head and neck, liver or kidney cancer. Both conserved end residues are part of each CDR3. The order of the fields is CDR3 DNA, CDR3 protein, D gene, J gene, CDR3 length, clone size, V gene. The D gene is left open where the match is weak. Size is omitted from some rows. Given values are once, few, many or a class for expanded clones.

CDR3nt: TGTGCCAGTAGTGACGGGACGGGTTTCTTCTATGGCTACACCTTC
CDR3aa: CASSDGTGFFYGYTF
d_gene: .
j_gene: TRBJ1-2
len: 15
abundance: .
v_gene: TRBV19

CDR3nt: TGTGCCAGCAGCTACAGGGGGCTTAATGGAAACACCATATATTTT
CDR3aa: CASSYRGLNGNTIYF
d_gene: TRBD1
j_gene: TRBJ1-3
len: 15
abundance: .
v_gene: TRBV7-8

CDR3nt: TGTGCCAGCAGCGTAGTGGGGGCCATGAACACTGAAGCTTTCTTT
CDR3aa: CASSVVGAMNTEAFF
d_gene: .
j_gene: TRBJ1-1
len: 15
abundance: .
v_gene: TRBV9

CDR3nt: TGTGCCAGCAGTTATAAACAGGGGGCTGGGGCCAACGTCCTGACTTTC
CDR3aa: CASSYKQGAGANVLTF
d_gene: TRBD1
j_gene: TRBJ2-6
len: 16
abundance: .
v_gene: TRBV6-6

CDR3nt: TGTGCCAGTACCCCTAGGGCAGGGGGTATTGGCACTGAAGCTTTCTTT
CDR3aa: CASTPRAGGIGTEAFF
d_gene: TRBD1
j_gene: TRBJ1-1
len: 16
abundance: .
v_gene: TRBV19

CDR3nt: TGTGCCAGCTCACCATCAGGGGGTACAGATACGCAGTATTTT
CDR3aa: CASSPSGGTDTQYF
d_gene: TRBD1
j_gene: TRBJ2-3
len: 14
abundance: .
v_gene: TRBV18

CDR3nt: TGTGCCAGCAGTCCATTAACAGAAGCTTTCTTT
CDR3aa: CASSPLTEAFF
d_gene: .
j_gene: TRBJ1-1
len: 11
abundance: few
v_gene: TRBV2

CDR3nt: TGTGCCTGGAGTCTGGGCAGGAACACTGAAGCTTTCTTT
CDR3aa: CAWSLGRNTEAFF
d_gene: .
j_gene: TRBJ1-1
len: 13
abundance: .
v_gene: TRBV30

CDR3nt: TGTGCCAGCAGCTTAGGGAGGACTAGCGTGGGCAATGAGCAGTTCTTC
CDR3aa: CASSLGRTSVGNEQFF
d_gene: TRBD2
j_gene: TRBJ2-1
len: 16
abundance: .
v_gene: TRBV11-2

CDR3nt: TGTGCCAGCAGCCCAAGAGGGTTAGGGTCCTACGAGCAGTACTTC
CDR3aa: CASSPRGLGSYEQYF
d_gene: .
j_gene: TRBJ2-7
len: 15
abundance: .
v_gene: TRBV5-4

CDR3nt: TGTGCCAGCAGCACATCTAGCGGGAGATACTACAATGAGCAGTTCTTC
CDR3aa: CASSTSSGRYYNEQFF
d_gene: TRBD2
j_gene: TRBJ2-1
len: 16
abundance: .
v_gene: TRBV28

CDR3nt: TGTGCCACCCGATCCTCCCTCGGGAACACTGAAGCTTTCTTT
CDR3aa: CATRSSLGNTEAFF
d_gene: .
j_gene: TRBJ1-1
len: 14
abundance: .
v_gene: TRBV27

CDR3nt: TGTGCCAGCAGCCCTAAGGCGACTTACAATGAGCAGTTCTTC
CDR3aa: CASSPKATYNEQFF
d_gene: .
j_gene: TRBJ2-1
len: 14
abundance: .
v_gene: TRBV7-3

CDR3nt: TGCGCCAGTAAAAGGACAGGGGGCCTGGCTGAAGCTTTCTTT
CDR3aa: CASKRTGGLAEAFF
d_gene: TRBD1
j_gene: TRBJ1-1
len: 14
abundance: .
v_gene: TRBV5-1

CDR3nt: TGTGCCAGCAGCTTACTGTCGGGATTAAGCACAGATACGCAGTATTTT
CDR3aa: CASSLLSGLSTDTQYF
d_gene: .
j_gene: TRBJ2-3
len: 16
abundance: .
v_gene: TRBV7-9

CDR3nt: TGTGCCAGCAGTTTAACTCAGCCCCAGCATTTT
CDR3aa: CASSLTQPQHF
d_gene: .
j_gene: TRBJ1-5
len: 11
abundance: .
v_gene: TRBV28

CDR3nt: TGTGCCAGCAGCTCTAACCGGGACAGGGGGCGCCAGGGTGGCTACACCTTC
CDR3aa: CASSSNRDRGRQGGYTF
d_gene: TRBD1
j_gene: TRBJ1-2
len: 17
abundance: .
v_gene: TRBV7-9

CDR3nt: TGTGCCAGCAGTTACGGGACAGCCCTTTCCTACGAGCAGTACTTC
CDR3aa: CASSYGTALSYEQYF
d_gene: TRBD1
j_gene: TRBJ2-7
len: 15
abundance: .
v_gene: TRBV6-5

CDR3nt: TGTGCCAGCAGTCCGACTAGCGGGGGGCGGTCCTACAATGAGCAGTTCTTC
CDR3aa: CASSPTSGGRSYNEQFF
d_gene: TRBD2
j_gene: TRBJ2-1
len: 17
abundance: .
v_gene: TRBV28

CDR3nt: TGTGCCAGCAGTTTCCGGACAGAGTATGGCTACACCTTC
CDR3aa: CASSFRTEYGYTF
d_gene: .
j_gene: TRBJ1-2
len: 13
abundance: .
v_gene: TRBV28

CDR3nt: TGTGCCAGTGGCTCGGGTCGTGTGGGGCATGGCTACACCTTC
CDR3aa: CASGSGRVGHGYTF
d_gene: .
j_gene: TRBJ1-2
len: 14
abundance: .
v_gene: TRBV19

CDR3nt: TGTGCCAGCAGCCAGGAAAGGGAGAGTTACAATGAGCAGTTCTTC
CDR3aa: CASSQERESYNEQFF
d_gene: .
j_gene: TRBJ2-1
len: 15
abundance: .
v_gene: TRBV5-4

CDR3nt: TGTGCCACCAGCAGAGGGGGGAGCTCCTACAATGAGCAGTTCTTC
CDR3aa: CATSRGGSSYNEQFF
d_gene: .
j_gene: TRBJ2-1
len: 15
abundance: .
v_gene: TRBV15

CDR3nt: TGTGCCAGCAGCTGGGAAATCCATGAGCAGTTCTTC
CDR3aa: CASSWEIHEQFF
d_gene: .
j_gene: TRBJ2-1
len: 12
abundance: .
v_gene: TRBV5-6

CDR3nt: TGTGCCAGCAGTGAAACAGGGGTTCCCTACGAGCAGTACTTC
CDR3aa: CASSETGVPYEQYF
d_gene: TRBD1
j_gene: TRBJ2-7
len: 14
abundance: .
v_gene: TRBV2

CDR3nt: TGTGCCAGCAGCGTATATTGGGGGAGCCCAGATACGCAGTATTTT
CDR3aa: CASSVYWGSPDTQYF
d_gene: .
j_gene: TRBJ2-3
len: 15
abundance: .
v_gene: TRBV9

CDR3nt: TGCGCCAGCAGCTTGGCTACAGGGGGTCCTGAAGCTTTCTTT
CDR3aa: CASSLATGGPEAFF
d_gene: TRBD1
j_gene: TRBJ1-1
len: 14
abundance: .
v_gene: TRBV5-1

CDR3nt: TGTGCCAGTAGTAAGGCCCAAGAGACCCAGTACTTC
CDR3aa: CASSKAQETQYF
d_gene: .
j_gene: TRBJ2-5
len: 12
abundance: .
v_gene: TRBV19

CDR3nt: TGTGCCAGCAGTCCCGGGACAGGGGGTCGCAATCAGCCCCAGCATTTT
CDR3aa: CASSPGTGGRNQPQHF
d_gene: TRBD1
j_gene: TRBJ1-5
len: 16
abundance: once
v_gene: TRBV27

CDR3nt: TGTGCCAGCAGTTACCTAATTGGAGGGCGAAACGAGCAGTACTTC
CDR3aa: CASSYLIGGRNEQYF
d_gene: .
j_gene: TRBJ2-7
len: 15
abundance: .
v_gene: TRBV6-6

CDR3nt: TGTGCCAGCAGCTTGGATATACGGGGGGGCTACGAGCAGTACTTC
CDR3aa: CASSLDIRGGYEQYF
d_gene: TRBD2
j_gene: TRBJ2-7
len: 15
abundance: once
v_gene: TRBV5-6

CDR3nt: TGCGCCAGCAGTGGAGGCAGCAATCAGCCCCAGCATTTT
CDR3aa: CASSGGSNQPQHF
d_gene: .
j_gene: TRBJ1-5
len: 13
abundance: .
v_gene: TRBV5-1

CDR3nt: TGTGCCAGCAGTCAAATCCTAGCGGGGGGGTACCAAGAGACCCAGTACTTC
CDR3aa: CASSQILAGGYQETQYF
d_gene: TRBD2
j_gene: TRBJ2-5
len: 17
abundance: .
v_gene: TRBV28

CDR3nt: TGTGCCAGCAGTCGGCGGGAGGCCTCCTACGAGCAGTACTTC
CDR3aa: CASSRREASYEQYF
d_gene: TRBD2
j_gene: TRBJ2-7
len: 14
abundance: .
v_gene: TRBV27

CDR3nt: TGTGCCAGCAGTTTTCTCCAAGAGACCCAGTACTTC
CDR3aa: CASSFLQETQYF
d_gene: .
j_gene: TRBJ2-5
len: 12
abundance: .
v_gene: TRBV28